Described below is a single T cell receptor beta chain sequence and its context. Its antigen is not known. A universal primer site arose from template switching, and cDNA bore unique molecular identifiers. Using its own MiXCR run on the 5' RACE reads, TCRdb lists one record per CDR3 protein. The sample includes 450,000 or so distinct CDR3 sequences, 11% to 15% of them seen just once. These data belong to a study of identical twins. Regarding the study as a whole: Within twin pairs, the out-of-frame alpha sequences they shared showed excess low generation probability. Analyses of zero insertions could, in part, be confounded by invariant MAIT and iNKT cells.

Everyone who gave samples was a healthy Caucasian. Germline loops: CDR1 SGHDN, CDR2 FVKESK. V gave up 1 base and J gave up 2 bases, with 5 bases separating them. The length of the CDR3 is 13 residues. These same data were also listed under a study on yellow fever vaccine responses in identical twins.

V and J are TRBV14 and TRBJ1-2, with D hard to call. This clonotype was obtained from a woman younger than 35 in good health. The sequencing sample was made of CD4+ T cells sorted from blood. The CDR3, as DNA: TGTGCCAGCAGCCAAGGGGTCAACTATGGCTACACCTTC. This encodes CASSQGVNYGYTF. Full variable domain (rest looked up from reference TRBV14 and TRBJ1-2): EAGVTQFPSHSVIEKGQTVTLRCDPISGHDNLYWYRRVMGKEIKFLLHFVKESKQDESGMPNNRFLAERTGGTYSTLKVQPAELEDSGVYFCASSQGVNYGYTFGSGTRLTVV.